The 11 T cell receptor beta chains reported below all come from one sample, sequenced in a study of cytomegalovirus exposure and HLA in healthy donors. In the PCR, 60 Vbeta and 13 Jbeta primers were used. The data were produced by immunoSEQ multiplex PCR, yet TCRdb's version contains in-frame clones alone and is incomplete. This table has about 160,000 clones, around 74% appearing once. The source material was PBMCs. These receptors originate from a female donor in good health and CMV-seronegative.

The chain combines TRBV30 with TRBJ2-2; 7 bases map to TRBD2. Germline V CDR1 and CDR2: GTSNPN, SVGIG (reference sequence). The CDR3 has 16 amino acids. V lost 1 base to trimming and J lost 4 bases; unmatched junction nucleotides: 9. The CDR3 DNA reads TGTGCCTGGAGTGGGGGACTAAAGCCAGCCACCGGGGAGCTGTTTTTT. This gives the protein CAWSGGLKPATGELFF.

This clone has a handful of counts. V usage is TRBV18 and J usage is TRBJ2-7; 7 bases are a match to TRBD1. V was pared by 4 bases and J by 5 bases, with 5 bases of the junction left unmatched. This CDR3 region has 13 residues. Per germline, CDR1 KGHSH and CDR2 LQKENI. The CDR3 sequence: CASSLDRVHEQYF. The DNA for the CDR3 is TGTGCCAGCTCACTAGACAGGGTCCACGAGCAGTACTTC.

The genes are TRBV6-5 and TRBJ2-5; D is possibly TRBD1 (6 bases). CDR3 length: 14 residues. Germline CDR1 reads MNHEY; CDR2 reads SVGAGI. V lost 8 bases, J lost 1 base, and 14 bases lay in between. The CDR3 DNA reads TGTGCCAGCGCACCGTCAGGGGTCCAAGAGACCCAGTACTTC. Translation: CASAPSGVQETQYF.

The chain links TRBV25-1 to TRBJ2-1; D gene ambiguous. CDR1 is MGHDK, CDR2 SYGVNS, per germline. The length of the CDR3 is 14 residues. The V gene lost 2 bases and the J gene lost 2 bases, with 7 bases spanning the gap. The CDR3 is CASSEGGTYNEQFF. The CDR3 DNA reads TGTGCCAGCAGTGAAGGCGGTACCTACAATGAGCAGTTCTTC.

The rearrangement links TRBV28 to TRBJ1-2; unclear D gene. CDR1 MDHEN and CDR2 SYDVKM come from the germline V gene. The CDR3 has 11 residues. V lost 1 base, J lost 7 bases, and 4 bases lay in between. The DNA for the CDR3 is TGTGCCAGCAGTTTATCGTTTGGCTACACCTTC. It specifies CASSLSFGYTF.

The gene calls are TRBV4-3 and TRBJ2-2; D may be TRBD1 (5 bases). The V gene lost 0 bases and the J gene lost 3 bases, with 17 bases spanning the gap. The CDR3 has 18 residues. Germline loops: CDR1 LGHNA, CDR2 YSLEER. The CDR3 bases are TGCGCCAGCAGCCAAGATGGTGGCAGGGAACGGGACACCGGGGAGCTGTTTTTT. As protein: CASSQDGGRERDTGELFF.

The CDR3 DNA is TGTGCCAGCAGCCAAGAAACTAGCGGGCTTGAGACCCAGTACTTC. Translated, it gives CASSQETSGLETQYF. V gene TRBV4-2 combines with J gene TRBJ2-5; TRBD2 agrees at 9 bases. CDR1 and CDR2 from the germline V gene are LGHNA and YNFKEQ. The CDR3 contains 15 residues. With V trimmed by 0 bases and J by 5 bases, 4 bases remained unmatched.

The chain couples TRBV5-1 to TRBJ1-1, with 8 bases aligning to TRBD1. After removal of 0 bases from V and 5 bases from J, the junction contained 9 bases not matched to a gene. The CDR3 is 16 residues long. Per germline, CDR1 SGHRS and CDR2 YFSETQ. CDR3 amino acids: CASSLGGQGARTEAFF. CDR3 sequence (DNA): TGCGCCAGCAGCTTGGGCGGCCAGGGGGCTCGGACTGAAGCTTTCTTT.

V gene TRBV19 combines with J gene TRBJ1-1; 7 nucleotides align to TRBD1. This CDR3 is 15 amino acids long. Germline trimming cut 6 bases from V and 6 bases from J; bases unmatched to any gene: 13. CDR1 and CDR2 (germline): LNHDA, SQIVND (reference sequence). The CDR3 DNA sequence: TGTGCCAGTAGCCCCATAGACAGGGCATTGGCTGAAGCTTTCTTT. Its protein product is CASSPIDRALAEAFF.

The chain uses TRBV4-3 and TRBJ2-7; TRBD1 matches at 9 bases. V dropped 2 bases and J dropped 3; count of bases not matched to a gene: 5. This CDR3 comprises 15 residues. Germline CDR1 LGHNA, CDR2 YSLEER. The CDR3, as DNA: TGCGCCAGCAGCCAACCGGGACAGGGTATCTACGAGCAGTACTTC. Its protein is CASSQPGQGIYEQYF.

The J gene is TRBJ2-7, the V gene TRBV11-3, with a weak D call TRBD1 (6 bases). The ends were cut back, 2 bases at V and 7 bases at J, with 12 bases in the middle. The germline V gene encodes CDR1 SGHNT and CDR2 YENEEA. This CDR3 spans 13 amino acids. CDR3 bases: TGTGCCAGCAGCTTATCCTTCAGGGGAGAGCAGTACTTC. Protein: CASSLSFRGEQYF.